These 29 T cell receptor beta chains were sequenced from one sample in a study of T cell repertoires in ileal Crohn's disease. Here immunoSEQ multiplex PCR was the method, and the copy in TCRdb shows in-frame clones only, minus some. The repertoire holds roughly 3,800 clones, with approximately 65% as singletons. The sample was ileal tissue. The receptors were sampled from an adult with Crohn's disease.

This chain links TRBV5-5 with TRBJ1-1; D perhaps matches TRBD1 (6 bases). Germline values: CDR1 SGHKS, CDR2 YYEKEE (reference sequence). Trimming cost V 1 base and J 6 bases, with 13 bases left between them. The CDR3 has 14 amino acids. The CDR3 sequence is CASSLSRGGPEAFF. The CDR3 DNA reads TGTGCCAGCAGCTTGTCCAGGGGCGGCCCTGAAGCTTTCTTT.

This chain joins TRBV4-1 and TRBJ2-1, with D tentatively TRBD1 (6 bases). CDR3 length equals 20 residues. CDR1 and CDR2 (germline): MGHRA, YSYEKL. V shed 0 bases and J shed 0 bases, with 21 bases lying between them. The CDR3, as DNA: TGCGCCAGCAGCCAAGATCGGAACCGGCGGCAGGGGAGCTCCTACAATGAGCAGTTCTTC. It specifies CASSQDRNRRQGSSYNEQFF.

In its sample, this clone was seen once. The genes are TRBV10-3 and TRBJ1-2, with a weak D call TRBD1 (6 bases). Germline assignment: CDR1 ENHRY and CDR2 SYGVKD. The CDR3 length is 13 residues. V was shortened by 10 bases and J by 5 bases, with 17 bases between the two germline ends. For the CDR3, the DNA is TGTGCCAATCTGGACAGTCAATCGTATGGCTACACCTTC. This sequence encodes CANLDSQSYGYTF.

V gene TRBV30 combines with J gene TRBJ2-4, with 7 positions matching TRBD2. Trimming at V came to 5 bases and at J to 0 bases, leaving 7 bases not matched to a gene. Germline V gene sequence: CDR1 GTSNPN, CDR2 SVGIG (reference sequence). This CDR3 has 15 residues. CDR3 nucleotides: TGTGCCTGGGAGCGGGATGACTTAGCCAAAAACATTCAGTACTTC. Translation: CAWERDDLAKNIQYF.

Only a few counts were recorded for this clone. This rearrangement joins TRBV11-2 to TRBJ2-1; 9 bases match TRBD1. CDR1 is SGHAT and CDR2 is FQNNGV in the germline V gene. The V segment lost 0 bases and the J segment 10 bases; nucleotides outside the gene matches: 4. The CDR3 sequence is 14 residues long. CDR3 loop: CASSLDRGTGEQFF. CDR3 bases: TGTGCCAGCAGCTTAGATAGGGGGACAGGGGAGCAGTTCTTC.

The chain has TRBV19 and TRBJ2-1, with 10 bases matching TRBD2. J lost 13 bases, V lost 4 bases, and 7 bases had no gene match. This CDR3 spans 13 amino acids. Germline CDR1 reads LNHDA; CDR2 reads SQIVND (reference sequence). The CDR3 DNA follows: TGTGCCAGTAGTAAGATCCTAGCGGGGGCTCAGTTCTTC. Translated, it gives CASSKILAGAQFF.

The V call is TRBV5-1, the J call TRBJ1-2; no clear D. CDR1 and CDR2 from the germline V gene are SGHRS and YFSETQ. This CDR3 is built from 15 residues. V was clipped by 3 bases and J by 6 bases, with 18 bases between them. The CDR3: CASSWGATGINGYTF. The CDR3 nucleotides read TGCGCCAGCAGCTGGGGAGCAACGGGAATTAATGGCTACACCTTC.

The rearrangement joins TRBV6-1 to TRBJ1-1; 9 bases are a match to TRBD1. Germline-derived CDR1 and CDR2 are MNHNS and SASEGT. CDR3 size: 14 residues. J was trimmed by 4 bases and V by 5 bases; bases with no gene match: 5. CDR3 sequence (DNA): TGTGCCAGCAGTTTGACAGGGGGGAGCACTGAAGCTTTCTTT. This gives the protein CASSLTGGSTEAFF.

The V call is TRBV19, the J call TRBJ2-2, with 10 bases identical to TRBD2. V shed 7 bases and J 5 bases; nucleotides not matched to a gene: 4. The CDR3 covers 14 residues. The germline V gene has CDR1 LNHDA and CDR2 SQIVND (reference sequence). CDR3 sequence reads: CASTISGGTGELFF. The CDR3 DNA is TGTGCCAGTACAATTAGCGGGGGGACCGGGGAGCTGTTTTTT.

This clone has just a few counts. The same CDR3 is also encoded by other DNA sequences in this sample. The chain recombines TRBV29-1 with TRBJ1-1, with D unclear. With 3 bases removed from V and 11 bases from J, the gap between germline ends came to 10 bases. The germline V gene encodes CDR1 SQVTM and CDR2 ANQGSEA. There are 10 residues in the CDR3. For the CDR3, the DNA is TGCAGCGTTGAGGAGGGAGCGGCTTTCTTT. Translation: CSVEEGAAFF. Combining the CDR3 with reference TRBV29-1 and TRBJ1-1 gives the whole variable domain SAVISQKPSRDICQRGTSLTIQCQVDSQVTMMFWYRQQPGQSLTLIATANQGSEATYESGFVIDKFPISRPNLTFSTLTVSNMSPEDSSIYLCSVEEGAAFFGQGTRLTVV.

The chain uses TRBV7-3 and TRBJ2-3; weak D call: TRBD1 (5 bases). Deletions cut 2 bases from V and 4 bases from J, with 10 bases between. CDR3 length: 14 residues. Germline values: CDR1 SGHTA, CDR2 FQGTGA. The CDR3 DNA reads TGTGCCAGCAGCTTACTAGGGGTGGCAGATACGCAGTATTTT. Translation gives CASSLLGVADTQYF.

The rearrangement joins TRBV27 to TRBJ1-5; 7 nucleotides match TRBD1. The CDR3 runs to 13 residues. Trimming removed 7 bases from V and 3 bases from J; junction bases left unmatched: 3. CDR1 MNHEY and CDR2 SMNVEV come from the germline V gene (reference sequence). CDR3 loop: CASKTGSNQPQHF. The CDR3 coding sequence is TGTGCCAGCAAGACAGGGTCCAATCAGCCCCAGCATTTT.

The chain couples TRBV9 to TRBJ1-4; 9 bases line up with TRBD1. Looked up from germline, CDR1 is SGDLS and CDR2 is YYNGEE. The CDR3 length is 16 residues. J gave up 3 bases and V 4 bases, and 7 bases lay outside the gene matches. The CDR3 DNA sequence: TGTGCCAGCAGCCCGGACAGGGGCAGGGCTAATGAAAAACTGTTTTTT. It is translated as CASSPDRGRANEKLFF.

This clone appeared a few times. This sequence joins TRBV11-3 and TRBJ1-6; 7 bases are a match to TRBD1. This CDR3 comprises 15 residues. CDR1 SGHNT and CDR2 YENEEA come from the germline V gene. V shed 5 bases, J shed 7 bases, and the junction held 8 bases outside the gene matches. CDR3 in amino acids: CASSLTGVGNSPLHF. The CDR3 DNA follows: TGTGCCAGCAGCCTAACAGGGGTTGGCAATTCACCCCTCCACTTT.

V and J are TRBV6-1 and TRBJ1-5; 9 nucleotides line up with TRBD1. Germline V CDR1 and CDR2: MNHNS, SASEGT. V shed 6 bases and J 5 bases; nucleotides not matched to a gene: 8. The CDR3 extends over 15 amino acids. The CDR3 coding sequence is TGTGCCAGCAGCGCGGACAGGGGAGGGGATCAGCCCCAGCATTTT. Translating gives CASSADRGGDQPQHF.

CDR3 bases: TGTGCCAGCAGCTTGGGCAGGGGAGGAAACACCATATATTTT. As protein: CASSLGRGGNTIYF. V is TRBV5-5 and J is TRBJ1-3, with D possibly matching TRBD1 (6 bases). There are 14 residues in the CDR3. V lost 0 bases to trimming and J lost 4 bases, with 8 bases between them. Germline CDR1 reads SGHKS; CDR2 reads YYEKEE (reference sequence).

This clone has a handful of counts. The chain is built from TRBV19 and TRBJ2-5; 7 bases are a match to TRBD1. Germline loops: CDR1 LNHDA, CDR2 SQIVND (reference sequence). The CDR3 spans 15 residues. Trimming cost V 5 bases and J 3 bases; bases outside gene matches: 9. CDR3 sequence (DNA): TGTGCCAGTAGTTTCACCGGGACAGACAAAGAGACCCAGTACTTC. This encodes CASSFTGTDKETQYF.

V and J are TRBV18 and TRBJ1-2; 8 bases are a match to TRBD1. This CDR3 spans 13 amino acids. CDR1 is KGHSH and CDR2 is LQKENI in the germline V gene. V shed 3 bases and J 8 bases; nucleotides not matched to a gene: 5. CDR3 residues: CASSPPGQEGYTF. In nucleotides, the CDR3 is TGTGCCAGCTCACCCCCGGGACAGGAAGGCTACACCTTC.

The chain joins TRBV14 to TRBJ1-6, with D possibly TRBD1 on 5 matching bases. The length of the CDR3 is 16 residues. Germline-derived CDR1 and CDR2 are SGHDN and FVKESK. The V end was cut by 4 bases, the J end by 1 base, with 11 bases between. CDR3 nucleotides: TGTGCCAGCAGCCCCTACGGGGGGTCCTATAATTCACCCCTCCACTTT. It specifies CASSPYGGSYNSPLHF.

This clone has just one count. This chain joins TRBV30 and TRBJ2-2; 7 bases align to TRBD2. The germline gives CDR1 GTSNPN, CDR2 SVGIG (reference sequence). The CDR3 spans 12 residues. Trimming removed 8 bases from V and 4 bases from J; junction bases left unmatched: 4. The CDR3 spells CARLAGTGELFF. CDR3 sequence (DNA): TGTGCCCGACTAGCCGGCACCGGGGAGCTGTTTTTT.

The chain carries TRBV9 and TRBJ2-2; 8 nucleotides agree with TRBD2. The junction had 5 bases not matched to a gene; V was cut back by 3 bases and J by 7 bases. CDR3 length: 14 amino acids. CDR1 SGDLS and CDR2 YYNGEE come from the germline V gene. The CDR3 sequence: CASSAGLGFGELFF. The DNA of the CDR3 is TGTGCCAGCAGCGCGGGACTAGGATTCGGGGAGCTGTTTTTT.

This rearrangement joins TRBV18 to TRBJ1-2; D perhaps matches TRBD1 (6 bases). Deletions cut 0 bases from V and 2 bases from J, with 10 bases between. The CDR3 contains 15 residues. Germline assignment: CDR1 KGHSH and CDR2 LQKENI. CDR3 nucleotides: TGTGCCAGCTCACCACCGGCAACAGGGAACTATGGCTACACCTTC. Translation: CASSPPATGNYGYTF.

This clone has just one count. The chain links TRBV4-2 to TRBJ1-4; D may be TRBD1 (5 bases). The germline V gene has CDR1 LGHNA and CDR2 YNFKEQ. This CDR3 is built from 14 residues. Trimming cost V 4 bases and J 9 bases, with 15 bases left between them. CDR3 protein: CASSRLQGVQKLFF. CDR3 DNA: TGTGCCAGCAGCCGTTTGCAGGGCGTTCAAAAACTGTTTTTT.

This chain joins TRBV30 and TRBJ1-1; weak D call: TRBD1 (5 bases). This CDR3 has 15 residues. V was clipped by 2 bases and J by 2 bases, with 15 bases between them. Germline V gene lookup returns CDR1 GTSNPN and CDR2 SVGIG (reference sequence). The CDR3 nucleotides read TGTGCCTGGAGTAAAGGGGTAGTCCCTAACACTGAAGCTTTCTTT. It is translated as CAWSKGVVPNTEAFF.

This chain connects TRBV7-2 to TRBJ1-1, with a tentative D call TRBD1 (6 bases). The CDR3 totals 14 residues. Between the trimmed V and J ends, which lost 1 base and 1 base, there was a span of 7 bases. Germline loops: CDR1 SGHTA, CDR2 FQGNSA. For the CDR3, the DNA is TGTGCCAGCAGCTTAGTAGGGGGGAACACTGAAGCTTTCTTT. This translates into CASSLVGGNTEAFF.

V is TRBV5-1 and J is TRBJ1-2, with D maybe TRBD1 (5 bases). Germline V CDR1 and CDR2: SGHRS, YFSETQ. The CDR3 length is 15 residues. Trimming removed 0 bases at V and 8 bases at J, with 17 bases between. CDR3 residues: CASSLVKQVSQGYTF. CDR3 nucleotide sequence: TGCGCCAGCAGCTTGGTGAAACAGGTTTCGCAGGGCTACACCTTC.

The chain uses TRBV5-8 and TRBJ1-5; no definite D call. Trimming pared 1 base from V and 1 base from J, leaving 6 bases between. This CDR3 contains 14 residues. Germline assignment: CDR1 SGHTS and CDR2 YDEGEE. Here the CDR3 reads CASSLRSSNQPQHF. Here the CDR3 DNA reads TGTGCCAGCAGCTTGAGGAGCAGCAATCAGCCCCAGCATTTT.

The genes are TRBV5-6 and TRBJ2-5, with 8 positions matching TRBD2. Germline-derived CDR1 and CDR2 are SGHDT and YYEEEE. This CDR3 comprises 14 residues. V lost 5 bases, J lost 5 bases, and 8 bases stayed unmatched. The CDR3 loop reads CASRFSGASETQYF. The DNA for the CDR3 is TGTGCCAGCAGATTTAGCGGGGCGAGCGAGACCCAGTACTTC.

The chain joins TRBV27 to TRBJ1-2, with D hard to call. CDR1 MNHEY and CDR2 SMNVEV come from the germline V gene (reference sequence). CDR3 size: 16 residues. Trimming stripped 5 bases from V and 3 bases from J, with 19 bases between. CDR3 in DNA: TGTGCCAGCAGTCCCCGGAGCCAAGGCCGGTACTATGGCTACACCTTC. It translates to CASSPRSQGRYYGYTF.